The rows below give T cell receptor beta chains drawn from one sample of a study of T cell responses to AZD1222 COVID-19 vaccine. The data were produced by immunoSEQ multiplex PCR, yet TCRdb's version contains in-frame clones alone and is incomplete. The data contain 89,000 or so clones, over 80% of them singletons. The sequencing used peripheral blood, collected on day 0 of AZD1222 vaccination. These receptors all come from an adult in good health. Both conserved end residues are part of each CDR3. The order of the fields is CDR3 protein, CDR3 DNA, J gene, D gene, clone size, V gene. D genes are given only for firm matches. Size tells how often a clone was seen (once, few, many) or the class of an expanded clone, and some rows leave it out.

CDR3aa: CASSLDGVGGYYGYTF
CDR3nt: TGTGCCAGCAGCTTGGACGGGGTTGGGGGATACTATGGCTACACCTTC
j_gene: TRBJ1-2
d_gene: .
abundance: .
v_gene: TRBV5-4

CDR3aa: CASRAEETYNEQFF
CDR3nt: TGTGCCAGCCGAGCGGAAGAAACCTACAATGAGCAGTTCTTC
j_gene: TRBJ2-1
d_gene: .
abundance: .
v_gene: TRBV19

CDR3aa: CASSLTGRESGYGYTF
CDR3nt: TGTGCCAGCAGCTTAACGGGGCGGGAAAGCGGCTATGGCTACACCTTC
j_gene: TRBJ1-2
d_gene: .
abundance: .
v_gene: TRBV7-6

CDR3aa: CASSSGLGSNEQFF
CDR3nt: TGTGCCAGCAGCTCGGGCCTAGGGAGTAATGAGCAGTTCTTC
j_gene: TRBJ2-1
d_gene: .
abundance: .
v_gene: TRBV6-5

CDR3aa: CASRSNMNTEAFF
CDR3nt: TGTGCCAGCAGGAGTAACATGAACACTGAAGCTTTCTTT
j_gene: TRBJ1-1
d_gene: .
abundance: .
v_gene: TRBV7-8

CDR3aa: CASSEIRNTEAFF
CDR3nt: TGTGCCAGCAGTGAAATTCGGAACACTGAAGCTTTCTTT
j_gene: TRBJ1-1
d_gene: .
abundance: .
v_gene: TRBV6-1

CDR3aa: CAWSQDYAEAFF
CDR3nt: TGTGCCTGGAGCCAAGACTACGCAGAAGCTTTCTTT
j_gene: TRBJ1-1
d_gene: .
abundance: many
v_gene: TRBV30

CDR3aa: CASSPLAGVRNEQFF
CDR3nt: TGTGCCAGCAGCCCTCTAGCGGGAGTGAGGAATGAGCAGTTCTTC
j_gene: TRBJ2-1
d_gene: TRBD2
abundance: .
v_gene: TRBV3-1/TRBV3-2

CDR3aa: CSVERGRGTEAFF
CDR3nt: TGCAGCGTTGAGAGGGGGCGAGGTACTGAAGCTTTCTTT
j_gene: TRBJ1-1
d_gene: TRBD1
abundance: .
v_gene: TRBV29-1

CDR3aa: CASSSRGLSTEAFF
CDR3nt: TGCGCCAGCAGCTCCAGGGGGCTGAGCACTGAAGCTTTCTTT
j_gene: TRBJ1-1
d_gene: TRBD1
abundance: .
v_gene: TRBV5-1

CDR3aa: CASSLAGRVRTDTQYF
CDR3nt: TGTGCCAGCAGCTTAGCGGGGCGGGTCCGCACAGATACGCAGTATTTT
j_gene: TRBJ2-3
d_gene: .
abundance: .
v_gene: TRBV7-9

CDR3aa: CASSSGPYNSPLHF
CDR3nt: TGTGCCAGCAGCTCGGGACCTTATAATTCACCCCTCCACTTT
j_gene: TRBJ1-6
d_gene: .
abundance: .
v_gene: TRBV11-2

CDR3aa: CASSNSGRARGYEQYF
CDR3nt: TGTGCCAGTAGCAACTCCGGGAGGGCAAGGGGTTACGAGCAGTACTTC
j_gene: TRBJ2-7
d_gene: TRBD2
abundance: .
v_gene: TRBV19

CDR3aa: CASSSGLAGAEFADTQYF
CDR3nt: TGTGCCAGCAGTTCTGGACTAGCGGGAGCCGAGTTTGCAGATACGCAGTATTTT
j_gene: TRBJ2-3
d_gene: TRBD2
abundance: once
v_gene: TRBV6-2/TRBV6-3

CDR3aa: CASSIWEKLFF
CDR3nt: TGTGCCAGCAGTATCTGGGAAAAACTGTTTTTT
j_gene: TRBJ1-4
d_gene: .
abundance: .
v_gene: TRBV25-1

CDR3aa: CASSKREVGAAGNTIYF
CDR3nt: TGTGCCAGCAGCAAAAGGGAGGTTGGGGCGGCTGGAAACACCATATATTTT
j_gene: TRBJ1-3
d_gene: .
abundance: .
v_gene: TRBV21-1

CDR3aa: CASSLERTTANTGELFF
CDR3nt: TGTGCCAGCAGCTTAGAAAGGACAACCGCGAACACCGGGGAGCTGTTTTTT
j_gene: TRBJ2-2
d_gene: .
abundance: .
v_gene: TRBV11-2

CDR3aa: CASSLDLQPQHF
CDR3nt: TGTGCCAGCAGCTTAGATCTACAGCCCCAGCATTTT
j_gene: TRBJ1-5
d_gene: .
abundance: .
v_gene: TRBV7-8